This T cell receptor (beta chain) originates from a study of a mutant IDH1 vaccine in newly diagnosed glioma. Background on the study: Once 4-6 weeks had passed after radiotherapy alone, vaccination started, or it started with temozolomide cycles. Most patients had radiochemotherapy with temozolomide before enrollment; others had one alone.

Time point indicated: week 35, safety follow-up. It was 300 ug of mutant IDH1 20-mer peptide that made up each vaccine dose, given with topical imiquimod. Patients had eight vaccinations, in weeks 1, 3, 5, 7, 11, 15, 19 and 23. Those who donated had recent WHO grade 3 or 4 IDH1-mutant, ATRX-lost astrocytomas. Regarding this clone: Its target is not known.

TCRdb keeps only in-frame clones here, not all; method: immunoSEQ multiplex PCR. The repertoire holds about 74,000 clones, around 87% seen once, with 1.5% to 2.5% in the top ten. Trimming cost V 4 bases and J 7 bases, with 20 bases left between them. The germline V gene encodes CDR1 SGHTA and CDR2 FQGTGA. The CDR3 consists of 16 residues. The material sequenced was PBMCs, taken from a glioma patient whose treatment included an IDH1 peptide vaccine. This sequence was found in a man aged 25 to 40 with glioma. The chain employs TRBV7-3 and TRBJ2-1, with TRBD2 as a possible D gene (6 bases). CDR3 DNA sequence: TGTGCCAGCAGCTCCAACCGGGACGGGAGAACTAATGAGCAGTTCTTC. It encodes CASSSNRDGRTNEQFF.